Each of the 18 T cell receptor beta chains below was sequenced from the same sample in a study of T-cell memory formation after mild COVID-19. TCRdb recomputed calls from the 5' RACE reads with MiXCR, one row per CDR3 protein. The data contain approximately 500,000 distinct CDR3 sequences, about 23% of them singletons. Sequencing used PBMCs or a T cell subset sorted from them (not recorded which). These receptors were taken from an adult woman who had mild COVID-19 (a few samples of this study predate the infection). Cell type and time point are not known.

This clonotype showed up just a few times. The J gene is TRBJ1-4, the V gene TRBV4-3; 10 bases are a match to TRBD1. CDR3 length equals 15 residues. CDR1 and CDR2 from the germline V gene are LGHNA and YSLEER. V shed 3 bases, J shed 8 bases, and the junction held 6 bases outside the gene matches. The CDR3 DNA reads TGCGCCAGCAGCCATCTCGGGACAGGGGTCGAAAAACTGTTTTTT. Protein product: CASSHLGTGVEKLFF.

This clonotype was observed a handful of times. CDR3 loop: CASSLSSASGSFEQFF. CDR3 DNA: TGTGCCAGCAGCCTCTCTTCGGCTAGCGGGAGCTTTGAGCAGTTCTTC. The rearrangement links TRBV7-3 to TRBJ2-1; 10 nucleotides line up with TRBD2. CDR1 is SGHTA and CDR2 is FQGTGA in the germline V gene. J gave up 9 bases and V 5 bases, and 13 bases lay outside the gene matches. This CDR3 has 16 amino acids.

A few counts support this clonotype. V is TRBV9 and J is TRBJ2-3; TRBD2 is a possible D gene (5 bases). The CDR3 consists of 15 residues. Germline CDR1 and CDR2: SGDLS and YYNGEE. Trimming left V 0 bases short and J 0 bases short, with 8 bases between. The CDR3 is CASSVVSGSTDTQYF. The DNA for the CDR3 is TGTGCCAGCAGCGTAGTAAGCGGTAGCACAGATACGCAGTATTTT.

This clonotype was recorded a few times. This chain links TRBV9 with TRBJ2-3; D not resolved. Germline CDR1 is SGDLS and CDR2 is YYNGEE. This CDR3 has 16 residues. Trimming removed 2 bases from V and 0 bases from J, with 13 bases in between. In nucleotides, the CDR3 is TGTGCCAGCAGCGTCAACTTGGTGTCCAGCACAGATACGCAGTATTTT. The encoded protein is CASSVNLVSSTDTQYF.

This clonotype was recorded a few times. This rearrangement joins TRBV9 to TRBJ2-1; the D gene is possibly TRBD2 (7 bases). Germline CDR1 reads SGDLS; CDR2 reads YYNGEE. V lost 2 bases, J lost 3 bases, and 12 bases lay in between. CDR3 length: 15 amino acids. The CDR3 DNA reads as TGTGCCAGCAGCGTGAGCGGGACAAACTACAATGAGCAGTTCTTC. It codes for CASSVSGTNYNEQFF.

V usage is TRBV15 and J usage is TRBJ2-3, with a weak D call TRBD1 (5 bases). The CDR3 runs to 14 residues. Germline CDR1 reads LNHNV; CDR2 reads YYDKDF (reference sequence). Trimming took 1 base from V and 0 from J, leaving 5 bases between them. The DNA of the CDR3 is TGTGCCACCAGCAGAGGACAGAGCACAGATACGCAGTATTTT. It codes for CATSRGQSTDTQYF. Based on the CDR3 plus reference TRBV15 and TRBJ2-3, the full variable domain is DAMVIQNPRYQVTQFGKPVTLSCSQTLNHNVMYWYQQKSSQAPKLLFHYYDKDFNNEADTPDNFQSRRPNTSFCFLDIRSPGLGDTAMYLCATSRGQSTDTQYFGPGTRLTVL.

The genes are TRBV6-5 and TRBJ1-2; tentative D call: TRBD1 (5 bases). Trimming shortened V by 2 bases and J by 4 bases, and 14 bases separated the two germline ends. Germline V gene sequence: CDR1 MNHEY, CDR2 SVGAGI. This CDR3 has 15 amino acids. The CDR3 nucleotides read TGTGCCAGCAGTTACCGAGGGGCCGCAACCTATGGCTACACCTTC. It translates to CASSYRGAATYGYTF.

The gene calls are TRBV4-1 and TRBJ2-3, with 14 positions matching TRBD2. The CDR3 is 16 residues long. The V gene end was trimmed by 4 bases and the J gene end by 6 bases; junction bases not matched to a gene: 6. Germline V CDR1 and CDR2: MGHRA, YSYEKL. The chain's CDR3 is CASSPSGLAGADTQYF. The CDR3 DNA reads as TGCGCCAGCAGCCCCTCGGGACTAGCGGGGGCCGATACGCAGTATTTT.

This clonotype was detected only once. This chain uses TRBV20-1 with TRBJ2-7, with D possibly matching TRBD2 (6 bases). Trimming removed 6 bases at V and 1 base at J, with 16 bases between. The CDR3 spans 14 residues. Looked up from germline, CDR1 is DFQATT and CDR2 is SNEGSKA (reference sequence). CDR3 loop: CSAGRTGTSYEQYF. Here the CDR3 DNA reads TGCAGTGCGGGCCGCACCGGGACTTCCTACGAGCAGTACTTC.

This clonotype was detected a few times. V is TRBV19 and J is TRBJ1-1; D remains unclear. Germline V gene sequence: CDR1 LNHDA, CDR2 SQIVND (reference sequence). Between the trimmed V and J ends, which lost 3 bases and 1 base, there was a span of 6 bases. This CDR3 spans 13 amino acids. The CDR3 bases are TGTGCCAGTAGTATCGCAAGGAACACTGAAGCTTTCTTT. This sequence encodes CASSIARNTEAFF.

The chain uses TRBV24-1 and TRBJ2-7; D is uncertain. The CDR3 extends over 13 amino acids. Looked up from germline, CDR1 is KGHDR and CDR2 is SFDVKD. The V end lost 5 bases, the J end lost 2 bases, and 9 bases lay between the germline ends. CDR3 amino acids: CATSATDAYEQYF. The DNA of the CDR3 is TGTGCCACCAGTGCCACCGATGCCTACGAGCAGTACTTC.

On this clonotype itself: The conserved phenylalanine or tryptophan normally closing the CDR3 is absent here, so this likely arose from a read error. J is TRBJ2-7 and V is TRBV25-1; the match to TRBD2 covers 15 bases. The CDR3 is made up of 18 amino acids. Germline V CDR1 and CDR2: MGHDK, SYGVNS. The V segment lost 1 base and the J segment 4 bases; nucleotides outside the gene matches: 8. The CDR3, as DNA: TGTGCCAGCAGTGAATCCTGGACTAGCGGGGGGGAGAAGTACGAGCAGTACTTA. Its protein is CASSESWTSGGEKYEQYL.

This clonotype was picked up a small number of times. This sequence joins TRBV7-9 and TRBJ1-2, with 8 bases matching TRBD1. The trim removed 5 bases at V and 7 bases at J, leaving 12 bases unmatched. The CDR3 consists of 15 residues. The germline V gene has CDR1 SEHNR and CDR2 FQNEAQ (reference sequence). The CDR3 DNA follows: TGTGCCAGCAGCCCTCGACAGGGGATCTTGGCTGGCTACACCTTC. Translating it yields CASSPRQGILAGYTF.

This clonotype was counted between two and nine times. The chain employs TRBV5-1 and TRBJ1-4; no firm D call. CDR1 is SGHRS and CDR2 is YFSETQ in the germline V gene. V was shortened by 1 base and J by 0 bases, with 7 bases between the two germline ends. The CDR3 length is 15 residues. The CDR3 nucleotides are TGCGCCAGCAGCTTGACGGACCCAACTAATGAAAAACTGTTTTTT. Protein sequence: CASSLTDPTNEKLFF.

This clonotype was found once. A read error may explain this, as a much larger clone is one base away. In DNA form, the CDR3 reads TGTGCCAGCAGCCAAGAAAGGGGTCAGCCCCAGCATTTT. Protein sequence: CASSQERGQPQHF. The chain uses TRBV14 and TRBJ1-5; tentative D call: TRBD1 (5 bases). The V gene's germline CDR1 is SGHDN and CDR2 FVKESK. Trimming took off 0 bases at V and 6 bases at J, with 6 bases between the two ends. The CDR3 runs to 13 residues.

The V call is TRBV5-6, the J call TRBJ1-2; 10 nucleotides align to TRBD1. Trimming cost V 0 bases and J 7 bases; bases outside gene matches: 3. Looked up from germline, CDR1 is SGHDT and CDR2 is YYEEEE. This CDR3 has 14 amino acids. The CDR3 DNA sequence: TGTGCCAGCAGCTTGGTCCGGGACAGGGGTGGCTACACCTTC. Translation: CASSLVRDRGGYTF.

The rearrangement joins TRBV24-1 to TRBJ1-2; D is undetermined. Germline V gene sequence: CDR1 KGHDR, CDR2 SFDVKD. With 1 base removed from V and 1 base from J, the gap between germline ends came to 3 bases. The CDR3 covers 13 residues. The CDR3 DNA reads TGTGCCACCAGTGATTTCGGTAACTATGGCTACACCTTC. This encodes CATSDFGNYGYTF.

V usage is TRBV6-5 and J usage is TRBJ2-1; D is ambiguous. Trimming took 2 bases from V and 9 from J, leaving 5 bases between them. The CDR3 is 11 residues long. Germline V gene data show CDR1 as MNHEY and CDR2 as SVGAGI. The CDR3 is CASSYGAEQFF. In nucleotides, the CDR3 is TGTGCCAGCAGTTACGGAGCTGAGCAGTTCTTC.